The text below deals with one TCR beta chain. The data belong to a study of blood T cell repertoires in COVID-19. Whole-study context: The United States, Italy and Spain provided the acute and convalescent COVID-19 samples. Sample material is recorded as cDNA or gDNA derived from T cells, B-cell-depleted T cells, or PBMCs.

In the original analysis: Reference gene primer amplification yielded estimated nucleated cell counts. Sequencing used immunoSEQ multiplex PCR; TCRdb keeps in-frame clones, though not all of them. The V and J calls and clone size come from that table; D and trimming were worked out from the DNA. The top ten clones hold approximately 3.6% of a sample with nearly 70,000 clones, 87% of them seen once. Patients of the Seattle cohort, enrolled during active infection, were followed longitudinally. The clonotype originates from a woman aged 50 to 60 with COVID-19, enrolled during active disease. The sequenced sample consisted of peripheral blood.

CDR3 bases: TGTGCCAGCATTCCCTCCGGGTCCTACGAGCAGTACTTC. Translating it yields CASIPSGSYEQYF. The chain joins TRBV6-5 to TRBJ2-7; D is ambiguous. This CDR3 has 13 amino acids. The germline V gene encodes CDR1 MNHEY and CDR2 SVGAGI. Deletions cut 7 bases from V and 1 base from J, with 11 bases between.